This T cell receptor beta chain originates from a study of blood T cell repertoires in COVID-19 (dated by TCRdb to 2020 to 2021). Regarding the complete study: Collaborator samples came from the United States, Italy and Spain and covered acute and convalescent phases of COVID-19. The prospective study material was composed of cDNA or gDNA derived from T cells, B-cell-depleted T cells, or PBMCs. The dataset comprised deeply sampled blood TCRbeta repertoires from subjects exposed to, actively infected with, or recovered from COVID-19. The repertoires were released in a freely available public database intended as a resource for research on the immune response to SARS-CoV-2. The samples were drawn from two sources: the first 160 participants of the ongoing ImmuneRACE study, and 950 to 1,500 subjects contributed by 6 global collaborators. A de-identified subject ID, COVID-19 status, age in years and sex were almost always included in the sample metadata. Where available, HLA class I and class II types were taken from metadata supplied by the sample provider and were not determined by assay-based typing. Overall study results and their limits: Clinical and demographic metadata were provided uncurated, with the amount varying by source and participant.

A remark on this clone: This clone's antigen is unknown. Within one base of it there is no much larger clone, and no base qualities were kept.

A second Seattle source provided samples from volunteer blood donors who had recovered from COVID-19. Collaborating institutions collected whole blood in K2EDTA tubes following their own protocols. For TCRbeta analysis, collaborators shipped samples in one of three forms: frozen whole blood, isolated PBMCs, or DNA extracted from either of those sample types. TCRbeta CDR3 regions were amplified from genomic DNA by means of the immunoSEQ Assay, a bias-controlled multiplex PCR. The study's own analysis went as follows. Within the assay, amplification of reference gene primers was used to estimate how many nucleated cells each sample contained. To quantify the absolute abundance of each unique TCRbeta CDR3 rearrangement, sequence reads were collapsed and filtered. For each sample, productive Simpson clonality was calculated by taking the square root of Simpson's diversity index across productive rearrangements. The immuneACCESS repertoire file appears here via TCRdb, limited to in-frame rearrangements. These files lack a portion of the clones; in checked studies, under half of the deficit traces to unresolved V genes, and the cause of the others is not known. V, J and clone size are those of that table, while D and trimming were read from the DNA. The sample records some 220,000 clones, 84% of which are singletons. Approximately 3% of the sample is in the top ten clones.

V drops 3 bases and J drops 3 bases, leaving 17 bases in between. Based on the germline V gene (reference sequence), the CDR1 and CDR2 sequences are GTSNPN and SVGIG. Measured from the cysteine to the phenylalanine, the CDR3 is 15 residues long. Only the CDR3 portion is preserved as DNA: 45 bases, with reading frame beginning at the first base. The rearranged chain carries TRBV30 and TRBJ1-1; the D gene is possibly TRBD1, with 5 bases matching. This sequence originates from a woman between 25 and 40 years old who had recovered from COVID-19. The material sequenced was peripheral blood. The CDR3 reads CAWSPNWGGDTEAFF. At the DNA level, the sequence is TGTGCCTGGAGCCCGAATTGGGGGGGGGACACTGAAGCTTTCTTT.